This TCR beta chain was captured by sequencing in a study of post-analysis software for immune sequencing data. Study-wide findings and caveats: With F measure, samples from one preparation batch clustered together strongly. Normalized Chao1 diversity was significantly lower in multiple sclerosis patients than in controls.

cDNA libraries of TCR beta carried unique molecular identifiers. TCRdb analysed the PCR reads with MiXCR anew, one entry per CDR3 protein. The sample yields about 680,000 distinct CDR3 sequences, 55% to 60% seen once. Concerning this clonotype itself: Its antigen remains unknown.

Input material: blood. This TCR came from a girl aged 2 to 10 with multiple sclerosis.

The CDR3 coding sequence is TGCAGTGCTATGAGACTAGCGTCACAAGAGACCCAGTACTTC. Translated, it gives CSAMRLASQETQYF. The chain links TRBV20-1 to TRBJ2-5, with 8 bases that match TRBD2. Germline trimming cut 4 bases from V and 2 bases from J; bases unmatched to any gene: 6. The CDR3 covers 14 residues. CDR1 is DFQATT, CDR2 SNEGSKA, per germline (reference sequence).